A selection of T cell receptor beta chains follows, all from one sample in a study of blood T cell repertoires in COVID-19. Generated by immunoSEQ multiplex PCR, the TCRdb table keeps only in-frame clones and is missing some. The sample records more than 45,000 clones, roughly 79% being singletons. The sample was peripheral blood. The receptors derive from a human donor in a cohort sampled during active COVID-19. The CDR3 runs from the conserved cysteine through the conserved F or W. D genes are given only for firm matches. The size of a clone is reported for some rows only, either as once, few or many, or as a class for expanded clones.

len	d_gene	abundance	v_gene	j_gene	CDR3aa	CDR3nt
18	-	-	TRBV5-8	TRBJ1-3	CASSPSWGRSFSGNTIYF	TGTGCCAGCAGCCCGAGTTGGGGGCGTTCCTTCTCTGGAAACACCATATATTTT
13	-	-	TRBV4-1	TRBJ1-6	CASSQDMGGALHF	TGCGCCAGCAGCCAAGATATGGGAGGGGCCCTCCACTTT
14	-	-	TRBV10-3	TRBJ2-7	CAISAVWSGSEQYF	TGTGCCATCAGTGCCGTCTGGAGTGGATCCGAGCAGTACTTC
16	TRBD1	-	TRBV27	TRBJ1-2	CASSALTGTGEKGYTF	TGTGCCAGCAGTGCCCTCACCGGGACAGGAGAAAAGGGCTACACCTTC
14	TRBD1	-	TRBV2	TRBJ1-2	CASSEQGAIYGYTF	TGTGCCAGCAGTGAACAGGGGGCAATCTATGGCTACACCTTC
15	TRBD1	-	TRBV2	TRBJ2-6	CASRTGGSGANVLTF	TGTGCCAGCAGAACAGGGGGCTCTGGGGCCAACGTCCTGACTTTC
15	-	-	TRBV5-1	TRBJ2-7	CASSVSGTRVYEQYF	TGCGCCAGCAGCGTTTCCGGGACACGCGTTTACGAGCAGTACTTC
21	TRBD2	-	TRBV27	TRBJ2-7	CASSLSIRQGSSGRHFYEQYF	TGTGCCAGCAGTTTATCGATAAGGCAGGGTTCTAGCGGGCGACACTTCTACGAGCAGTACTTC
14	-	-	TRBV11-2	TRBJ2-7	CASSLTGQFYEQYF	TGTGCCAGCAGCCTAACGGGACAATTCTACGAGCAGTACTTC
15	TRBD1	-	TRBV18	TRBJ1-5	CASSRYRGPNQPQHF	TGTGCCAGCTCGCGCTACAGGGGGCCGAATCAGCCCCAGCATTTT
14	TRBD1	-	TRBV6-5	TRBJ2-7	CASSQRQGALEQYF	TGTGCCAGCAGTCAACGACAGGGGGCATTGGAGCAGTACTTC
14	-	-	TRBV7-8	TRBJ1-5	CASSLGQGDQPQHF	TGTGCCAGCAGCTTAGGGCAGGGTGATCAGCCCCAGCATTTT
16	TRBD1	-	TRBV28	TRBJ1-2	CASSSRTGGRQYGYTF	TGTGCCAGCAGTTCCCGGACAGGGGGCAGGCAGTATGGCTACACCTTC
14	-	-	TRBV28	TRBJ2-7	CASTLQGSTYEQYF	TGTGCCAGCACTTTGCAGGGAAGTACATACGAGCAGTACTTC
16	TRBD2	-	TRBV7-2	TRBJ2-5	CASSHQWASGSETQYF	TGTGCCAGCAGCCACCAATGGGCTAGCGGGAGTGAGACCCAGTACTTC
13	TRBD1	-	TRBV6-5	TRBJ1-2	CASRGQGRGGYTF	TGTGCCAGCAGAGGACAGGGGCGGGGTGGCTACACCTTC
13	-	-	TRBV28	TRBJ2-7	CASSPGTPYEQYF	TGTGCCAGCAGCCCCGGGACACCATACGAGCAGTACTTC
16	TRBD1	once	TRBV28	TRBJ2-7	CASSFSEGQGVYEQYF	TGTGCCAGCAGCTTCAGTGAGGGACAGGGAGTGTACGAGCAGTACTTC
12	TRBD1	-	TRBV18	TRBJ1-1	CASFLGQGEAFF	TGTGCCAGCTTCCTCGGACAGGGTGAAGCTTTCTTT
14	TRBD2	-	TRBV9	TRBJ2-7	CASNTGTTPYEQYF	TGTGCCAGCAATACCGGGACTACGCCCTACGAGCAGTACTTC
13	-	few	TRBV14	TRBJ2-7	CASSRPRGYEQYF	TGTGCCAGCAGCCGTCCTCGGGGGTACGAGCAGTACTTC
15	-	once	TRBV4-1	TRBJ1-4	CASSRTTGDNEKLFF	TGCGCCAGCAGCCGCACGACAGGAGATAATGAAAAACTGTTTTTT
15	-	-	TRBV19	TRBJ1-5	CASSILDTPVRPQHF	TGTGCCAGTAGTATCCTCGACACCCCGGTTCGGCCCCAGCATTTT
17	TRBD2	once	TRBV2	TRBJ2-3	CARLGLAGGDSTDTQYF	TGTGCCAGGTTAGGACTAGCGGGAGGAGATAGCACAGATACGCAGTATTTT
12	TRBD1	-	TRBV6-5	TRBJ2-1	CASSRDREEQFF	TGTGCCAGCAGTCGGGACAGGGAGGAGCAGTTCTTC
14	TRBD2	-	TRBV5-4	TRBJ2-7	CASSLGPGGYEQYF	TGTGCCAGCAGCTTAGGGCCGGGAGGCTACGAGCAGTACTTC
16	-	-	TRBV19	TRBJ1-1	CASSIKGTGQNTEAFF	TGTGCCAGTAGTATAAAAGGAACGGGACAGAACACTGAAGCTTTCTTT
12	-	few	TRBV18	TRBJ1-5	CASSHSGGPQHF	TGTGCCAGCTCACACTCCGGGGGGCCCCAGCATTTT
15	-	-	TRBV6-2/TRBV6-3	TRBJ2-6	CASSYEGSGANVLTF	TGTGCCAGCAGTTACGAGGGTTCTGGGGCCAACGTCCTGACTTTC
14	-	medium-sized	TRBV19	TRBJ2-7	CASSLSGAGGEQYF	TGTGCCAGTAGTCTCTCAGGGGCTGGTGGGGAGCAGTACTTC
13	-	-	TRBV18	TRBJ2-7	CASSPSMTGEQYF	TGTGCCAGCTCACCGTCCATGACGGGGGAGCAGTACTTC
13	-	few	TRBV21-1	TRBJ1-1	CASSKNTKTEAFF	TGTGCCAGCAGCAAAAACACAAAGACTGAAGCTTTCTTT
14	TRBD1	-	TRBV9	TRBJ2-7	CASSATRQGHEQYF	TGTGCCAGCAGCGCTACCCGACAGGGCCACGAGCAGTACTTC
16	TRBD2	-	TRBV18	TRBJ2-7	CASSPRAGGEPYEQYF	TGTGCCAGCTCACCGAGAGCGGGGGGGGAACCCTACGAGCAGTACTTC
14	TRBD2	-	TRBV2	TRBJ2-7	CASSVGGRSYEQYF	TGTGCCAGCAGTGTCGGCGGGAGAAGCTACGAGCAGTACTTC
19	-	-	TRBV18	TRBJ2-2	CASSPIPLELETNTGELFF	TGTGCCAGCTCACCGATCCCCCTCGAACTAGAGACGAACACCGGGGAGCTGTTTTTT
12	-	-	TRBV28	TRBJ1-5	CASNRTPRPQHF	TGTGCCAGCAATAGAACCCCAAGGCCCCAGCATTTT
12	-	-	TRBV6-6	TRBJ2-7	CASSLPGLEQYF	TGTGCCAGCAGTCTGCCGGGTCTCGAGCAGTACTTC
16	-	-	TRBV19	TRBJ1-1	CASSIGTKGRYTEAFF	TGTGCCAGTAGTATAGGGACAAAGGGGCGGTACACTGAAGCTTTCTTT
15	-	-	TRBV7-2	TRBJ2-7	CASSSSQGSFYEQYF	TGTGCCAGCAGCTCTTCACAGGGTTCTTTCTACGAGCAGTACTTC
12	TRBD1	few	TRBV6-5	TRBJ1-1	CASRQGLTEAFF	TGTGCCAGTAGACAGGGGTTAACTGAAGCTTTCTTT
14	-	-	TRBV27	TRBJ2-7	CASSLEAGYYEQYF	TGTGCCAGCAGTTTAGAGGCAGGGTACTACGAGCAGTACTTC
13	TRBD1	-	TRBV12-3/TRBV12-4	TRBJ2-7	CASRGQSSYEQYF	TGTGCCAGCAGGGGACAGAGCTCCTACGAGCAGTACTTC
16	-	-	TRBV6-2/TRBV6-3	TRBJ1-2	CASSLWEGTANYGYTF	TGTGCCAGCAGTCTATGGGAGGGAACGGCTAACTATGGCTACACCTTC
13	-	-	TRBV18	TRBJ2-5	CASSPGRQETQYF	TGTGCCAGCTCACCGGGGCGGCAAGAGACCCAGTACTTC
13	-	-	TRBV28	TRBJ2-7	CASSLRGPHEQYF	TGTGCCAGCAGTTTAAGGGGCCCACACGAGCAGTACTTC
13	-	-	TRBV24-1	TRBJ2-1	CASRGSGRDEQFF	TGTGCCTCCAGAGGTAGCGGCCGGGATGAGCAGTTCTTC
15	-	-	TRBV2	TRBJ1-6	CASSETDTLNSPLHF	TGTGCCAGCAGTGAAACGGACACCTTGAATTCACCCCTCCACTTT
16	-	-	TRBV7-2	TRBJ1-4	CASSPTRLLTNEKLFF	TGTGCCAGCAGCCCAACGCGGCTCCTAACTAATGAAAAACTGTTTTTT
14	-	-	TRBV15	TRBJ1-2	CATSREEFPYGYTF	TGTGCCACCAGCAGAGAGGAGTTTCCCTATGGCTACACCTTC
16	-	-	TRBV4-1	TRBJ2-1	CASSQDPRSPYNEQFF	TGCGCCAGCAGCCAAGATCCCAGGTCCCCCTACAATGAGCAGTTCTTC
15	-	-	TRBV21-1	TRBJ1-2	CASSKPRGGLVGYTF	TGTGCCAGCAGCAAACCTCGGGGGGGGCTTGTTGGCTACACCTTC
15	-	-	TRBV11-1	TRBJ2-6	CASSPSKPGANVLTF	TGTGCCAGCAGCCCTTCGAAGCCTGGGGCCAACGTCCTGACTTTC
14	-	-	TRBV2	TRBJ1-5	CASSEASGRTSQHF	TGTGCCAGCAGTGAAGCCTCAGGGCGGACCTCCCAGCATTTT
14	TRBD1	-	TRBV7-9	TRBJ2-7	CASSLPGQGTEQYF	TGTGCCAGCAGCTTACCGGGACAGGGGACCGAGCAGTACTTC
19	TRBD2	-	TRBV2	TRBJ2-1	CARTRTSGSQLGSYNEQFF	TGTGCCAGGACACGGACTAGCGGGTCCCAGTTGGGCTCGTACAATGAGCAGTTCTTC
18	TRBD1	-	TRBV4-1	TRBJ1-1	CASSQEGQGASRRVEAFF	TGCGCCAGCAGCCAAGAGGGACAGGGGGCAAGTAGGAGAGTAGAAGCTTTCTTT
14	-	-	TRBV4-3	TRBJ1-1	CASSRTQLNTEAFF	TGCGCCAGCAGTCGCACACAGCTGAACACTGAAGCTTTCTTT
14	-	-	TRBV7-2	TRBJ2-4	CASSGGLAKNIQYF	TGTGCCAGCAGCGGGGGGTTAGCCAAAAACATTCAGTACTTC